The clone carrying this T cell receptor beta chain has more than one count but fewer than ten. The data were obtained in a study of blood T cell repertoires in COVID-19. Assay: immunoSEQ multiplex PCR; the TCRdb copy retains only in-frame clones and omits some. The sample holds about 220,000 clones, about 88% seen once. Trimming took off 5 bases at V and 2 bases at J, with 13 bases between the two ends. The CDR3 totals 14 residues. Germline CDR1 is KGHSH and CDR2 is LQKENI. This TCR was sampled from a man aged 45-65 years who had recovered from COVID-19. Input material: peripheral blood. The chain is built from TRBV18 and TRBJ2-7; TRBD2 is a possible D gene (6 bases). The CDR3 DNA reads TGTGCCAGCTCAACCAAGGGGAGGACCTACGAGCAGTACTTC. Translated: CASSTKGRTYEQYF.